This is a list of T cell receptor beta chains from one sample in a study of cytomegalovirus exposure and HLA in healthy donors. The repertoire was sequenced with immunoSEQ multiplex PCR; TCRdb's copy has only in-frame clones and lacks some. The sample holds 150,000 to 160,000 clones, around 79% seen once. Input material: PBMCs. The receptor set was obtained from a man younger than 40 in good health and CMV-seropositive. The CDR3 runs from the conserved cysteine through the conserved F or W. Fields, in order: clone size, D gene, J gene, V gene, CDR3 DNA, CDR3 protein. D genes are given only for firm matches. Size tells how often a clone was seen (once, few, many) or the class of an expanded clone, and some rows leave it out.

>-|TRBD1|TRBJ1-1|TRBV11-2
TGTGCCAGCAGCTTTGGGACAGGGGTTGGCACTGAAGCTTTCTTT
CASSFGTGVGTEAFF
>-|TRBD1|TRBJ1-2|TRBV7-2
TGTGCCAGCAGCCCACCCCAGGGGGCCAGCTATGGCTACACCTTC
CASSPPQGASYGYTF
>-|-|TRBJ1-1|TRBV28
TGTGCCAGCAGTCTTCAGGGGAACACTGAAGCTTTCTTT
CASSLQGNTEAFF
>many|-|TRBJ1-5|TRBV19
TGTGCCAGTAGTATCCAGGGGAAGGAACAGCCCCAGCATTTT
CASSIQGKEQPQHF
>-|-|TRBJ1-6|TRBV30
TGTGCCTGGAGCCCGTTAGGGGGTTATAATTCACCCCTCCACTTT
CAWSPLGGYNSPLHF
>-|TRBD1|TRBJ1-2|TRBV11-3
TGTGCCAGCAGCACGGGGACAGGGGTTGGCTACACCTTC
CASSTGTGVGYTF
>once|TRBD1|TRBJ2-2|TRBV7-3
TGTGCCAGCAGCTTACAGCCGCCCCGGACAGGGGTAACCGGGGAGCTGTTTTTT
CASSLQPPRTGVTGELFF
>-|-|TRBJ2-3|TRBV11-1
TGTGCCAGCAGCTTTCACGAGACTGGGGATACGCAGTATTTT
CASSFHETGDTQYF
>-|-|TRBJ1-2|TRBV27
TGTGCCAGCAGTTTATCCTGGGGGCTAGGACCCTCCCTCTATGGCTACACCTTC
CASSLSWGLGPSLYGYTF
>-|TRBD1|TRBJ1-5|TRBV15
TGTGCCACCAGCAGAGGTACAGGGGGACTCAATCAGCCCCAGCATTTT
CATSRGTGGLNQPQHF
>-|-|TRBJ2-1|TRBV7-9
TGTGCCAGCAGCCTAGGAAGTCCGGGACTTCTTCCATCGGAGCAGTTCTTC
CASSLGSPGLLPSEQFF
>-|-|TRBJ1-5|TRBV29-1
TGCAGCGTTGGGGCAGAACATCAGCCCCAGCATTTT
CSVGAEHQPQHF
>-|-|TRBJ2-7|TRBV18
TGTGCCAGCTCACAAGTACAGGATGCCTACGAGCAGTACTTC
CASSQVQDAYEQYF
>-|-|TRBJ2-7|TRBV19
TGTGCCAGTAGTGGAAGGACAGTGGTATACGAGCAGTACTTC
CASSGRTVVYEQYF
>-|TRBD1|TRBJ1-2|TRBV30
TGTGCCTGGATAGTCCAGGGCGGCGACAGGGACTATGGCTACACCTTC
CAWIVQGGDRDYGYTF
>few|-|TRBJ1-3|TRBV5-1
TGCGCCAGCAGTGACACTGGAAACACCATATATTTT
CASSDTGNTIYF
>-|-|TRBJ2-3|TRBV9
TGTGCCAGCAGCGTCCCGTTGGAGGGGGGGGTGTCAGATACGCAGTATTTT
CASSVPLEGGVSDTQYF
>-|-|TRBJ1-4|TRBV27
TGTGCCAGCAGTTTGATTGCAGGGGCCACTAATGAAAAACTGTTTTTT
CASSLIAGATNEKLFF
>-|TRBD1|TRBJ1-2|TRBV28
TGTGCCAGCAGTGCACTACAGGGGGCCTACACCTTC
CASSALQGAYTF
>few|TRBD1|TRBJ2-7|TRBV6-1
TGTGCCAGCAGTGACCCTAGTGACAGGGCCCCCTACGAGCAGTACTTC
CASSDPSDRAPYEQYF
>few|TRBD2|TRBJ2-5|TRBV9
TGTGCCAGCAGCGCGAGGGGTAGCGGGGTCCAAGAGACCCAGTACTTC
CASSARGSGVQETQYF
>-|TRBD1|TRBJ2-7|TRBV2
TGTGCCAGCAGAACAGGGGTAGAAGAGCAGTACTTC
CASRTGVEEQYF
>few|TRBD1|TRBJ1-1|TRBV5-8
TGTGCCAGCAGCTTGGCGTTTGGGACAGGGGGTACTGAAGCTTTCTTT
CASSLAFGTGGTEAFF
>-|-|TRBJ2-7|TRBV2
TGTGCCAGCACCCAGGGGTTCCCCTCCTACGAGCAGTACTTC
CASTQGFPSYEQYF
>-|TRBD1|TRBJ2-7|TRBV5-1
TGCGCCAGCAGCTCCCGACAGGGGGCCTACGAGCAGTACTTC
CASSSRQGAYEQYF
>-|-|TRBJ2-1|TRBV28
TGTGCCAGCAGCCCGGAGAAGGGGCAAAAACTGAGCGGAGGGCCAATCAATGAGCAGTTCTTC
CASSPEKGQKLSGGPINEQFF
>-|-|TRBJ1-2|TRBV11-2
TGTGCCAGCGGAGATTATGGCTACACCTTC
CASGDYGYTF
>once|-|TRBJ1-1|TRBV9
TGTGCCAGCAGCGTAGCTCCCGGCACTGAAGCTTTCTTT
CASSVAPGTEAFF
>once|TRBD1|TRBJ1-2|TRBV7-9
TGTGCCAGCAGCGCGCGACAGGGTTGGGCGGCCACCTTC
CASSARQGWAATF
>few|TRBD2|TRBJ2-3|TRBV11-3
TGTGCCAGCAGCTTAGGGGAGGGTGGTACGCAGTATTTT
CASSLGEGGTQYF
>once|TRBD1|TRBJ1-2|TRBV6-6
TGTGCCAGCAGGGTACAGGGGCAGGGTGGCTACACCTTC
CASRVQGQGGYTF
>few|TRBD1|TRBJ1-2|TRBV30
TGTGCCTGGAGTCCCGGGACAGGGGGCATCAACTATGGCTACACCTTC
CAWSPGTGGINYGYTF
>-|-|TRBJ2-7|TRBV2
TGTGCCAGCAGTGCCCAGAAGGCAGGCTTCCCCTACGAGCAGTACTTC
CASSAQKAGFPYEQYF
>-|-|TRBJ2-2|TRBV9
TGTGCCAGCAACCCCGGGGGTGGCACCGGGGAGCTGTTTTTT
CASNPGGGTGELFF
>-|-|TRBJ2-1|TRBV7-8
TGTGCCAGCAGCCCTCAGGGGTCGGTCACGTATGAGCAGTTCTTC
CASSPQGSVTYEQFF
>-|-|TRBJ2-3|TRBV5-4
TGTGCCAGCAGCTTGGGGTCGGTGCGCTCAGATACGCAGTATTTT
CASSLGSVRSDTQYF
>few|TRBD1|TRBJ2-2|TRBV27
TGTGCCAGCACCTCTGCTAGGACAGGGGGCGCCCCCGGGGAGCTGTTTTTT
CASTSARTGGAPGELFF
>-|-|TRBJ2-3|TRBV19
TGTGCCAGTAGTATATTGGGTCAGGGCACAGATACGCAGTATTTT
CASSILGQGTDTQYF
>-|TRBD2|TRBJ2-7|TRBV30
TGTGCCTGGAGTGGGACTAGCCCCTACGAGCAGTACTTC
CAWSGTSPYEQYF
>-|-|TRBJ2-6|TRBV5-6
TGTGCCAGCAGCTTAATGCGGTCCGGGGCCAACGTCCTGACTTTC
CASSLMRSGANVLTF
>-|-|TRBJ1-1|TRBV30
TGTGCCTGGAGTGTAAGACTAAGGGACACTGAAGCTTTCTTT
CAWSVRLRDTEAFF
>few|TRBD2|TRBJ2-5|TRBV9
TGTGCCAGCAGCAACCCACCCGGGGCGGGGGGAAACCAAGAGACCCAGTACTTC
CASSNPPGAGGNQETQYF
>-|-|TRBJ1-5|TRBV7-2
TGTGCCAGCAGCTTACCGGGGTATCAGCCCCAGCATTTT
CASSLPGYQPQHF
>many|TRBD1|TRBJ1-1|TRBV5-6
TGTGCCAGCAGGCAGGGGGCGAAAGCTTTCTTT
CASRQGAKAFF
>-|-|TRBJ1-4|TRBV19
TGTGCCAGTACGTGGGCAGCAACTAATGAAAAACTGTTTTTT
CASTWAATNEKLFF
>few|TRBD1|TRBJ1-4|TRBV5-1
TGCGCCAGCAGCCGGACGGGACAGAGTAATGAAAAACTGTTTTTT
CASSRTGQSNEKLFF
>-|-|TRBJ2-3|TRBV5-1
TGCGCCAGCAGCAATACCAGCGGCCCCACAGATACGCAGTATTTT
CASSNTSGPTDTQYF
>-|-|TRBJ2-3|TRBV5-1
TGCGCCAGCAGCCTCCAGCGGGATACGCAGTATTTT
CASSLQRDTQYF
>few|-|TRBJ1-1|TRBV9
TGTGCCAGCAGCCCCGGGACACAAATGAGGAACACTGAAGCTTTCTTT
CASSPGTQMRNTEAFF
>few|TRBD1|TRBJ1-1|TRBV5-1
TGCGCCAGCACCGCACAGGGGCCGACGAACACTGAAGCTTTCTTT
CASTAQGPTNTEAFF
>-|TRBD1|TRBJ2-7|TRBV5-1
TGCGCCAGCAGCTTGTCTGGGACAGCATACGAGCAGTACTTC
CASSLSGTAYEQYF
>once|-|TRBJ1-1|TRBV28
TGTGCCAGCAGCGACAGCCTTAACACTGAAGCTTTCTTT
CASSDSLNTEAFF
>-|-|TRBJ2-7|TRBV7-9
TGTGCCAGCAGCTTCCCCCCGGGTACCTACGAGCAGTACTTC
CASSFPPGTYEQYF